This T cell receptor beta chain was obtained from a study of OX40 agonist ivuxolimab in advanced cancers. As for the study more broadly: Ivuxolimab, which targeted the costimulatory receptor OX40 (CD134), was an agonistic, fully human IgG2 monoclonal antibody. Among the approximately 50 dose-escalation patients, about 19 had hepatocellular carcinoma, roughly 15 melanoma, 9 renal cell carcinoma and 9 head and neck cancer. The paper describes the monotherapy dose-escalation part (N of about 47 patients) of the phase I trial of ivuxolimab. Patients were allowed to have had prior anti-PD-1, anti-PD-L1 or anti-CTLA-4 therapy, and more than 30% of the dose-escalation patients had previously received checkpoint inhibitors. In the dose-escalation cohort, around four fifths of patients were male, and the mean age was about 55 years, with a range of about 20 to 79. Peripheral TCRbeta sequencing aimed to test whether ivuxolimab altered TCR sequence diversity and caused clonal T-cell expansion. Intravenous ivuxolimab was administered to patients every 2 weeks at six dose levels: 0.01, 0.1, 0.3, 1.5, 3 and 10 mg/kg. Partial responses occurred in three dose-escalation patients: two with cutaneous melanoma and one with hepatocellular carcinoma. Study-wide findings and limitations: After ivuxolimab, CD8+ T cells had more expanded clones than CD4+ T cells on average. Antigen specificity was not determined for the clonally expanded peripheral T cells. Low levels of normalized T-cell clonal expansion were also shown by some nonresponding patients. In partial responders in the 0.1-3.0 mg/kg groups, normalized peripheral clonal expansion was found to be among the lowest, especially among CD8+ T cells. At doses from 0.1 to 3.0 mg/kg, clonal expansion was seen in both CD4+ and CD8+ blood T cells between baseline and week 6.

A distance of 11 bases separates the germline ends of V and J, which lose 5 bases and 6 bases respectively. The CDR3 numbers 13 residues from cysteine through phenylalanine. The entry retains the CDR3 DNA only, 39 bases that are in frame from base 1. The germline V gene (reference sequence) provides CDR1 LNHDA and CDR2 SQIVND. As regards this clone: Its cognate antigen has yet to be identified. Per-base qualities were not stored, and no clone one base away is much larger.

For sequencing of the TCRbeta CDR3 region, genomic DNA was extracted from the sorted cells. The immunoSEQ Assay was used for sequencing of TCRbeta CDR3 regions. Here the immuneACCESS table is served through TCRdb, limited to in-frame sequences with V and J called. Missing clones are a known gap in these copies; in checked studies unresolved V genes cover under half, and the rest lacks a known reason. For this sample there are roughly 120,000 clones; about nine tenths appear just once. Under 0.95% of the sample goes to the ten largest clones. The trial excluded patients who had a history of autoimmune disease or who were on systemic immunosuppression. Peripheral blood for TCR sequencing was collected from all dose cohorts at baseline, on cycle 4 day 1, and on cycle 7 day 1. Samples were obtained from an open-label, multicenter, first-in-human phase I dose-escalation trial of ivuxolimab. Adults with locally advanced or metastatic melanoma, renal cell carcinoma, hepatocellular carcinoma or head and neck squamous cell carcinoma were enrolled in the trial. Before TCR sequencing, CD4+ and CD8+ T cells were separately sorted from peripheral blood.

The receptor chain draws on TRBV19 and TRBJ1-5, with the D gene uncertain. The source of this sequence is an adult with an advanced solid tumor such as melanoma, head and neck, liver or kidney cancer. The specimen comprised CD4+ or CD8+ T cells sorted from blood, sampled in a trial of the OX40 agonist ivuxolimab. In nucleotides, the sequence is TGTGCCAGTAGTCCTGCTCCAGTTCAGCCCCAGCATTTT. This sequence encodes CASSPAPVQPQHF.